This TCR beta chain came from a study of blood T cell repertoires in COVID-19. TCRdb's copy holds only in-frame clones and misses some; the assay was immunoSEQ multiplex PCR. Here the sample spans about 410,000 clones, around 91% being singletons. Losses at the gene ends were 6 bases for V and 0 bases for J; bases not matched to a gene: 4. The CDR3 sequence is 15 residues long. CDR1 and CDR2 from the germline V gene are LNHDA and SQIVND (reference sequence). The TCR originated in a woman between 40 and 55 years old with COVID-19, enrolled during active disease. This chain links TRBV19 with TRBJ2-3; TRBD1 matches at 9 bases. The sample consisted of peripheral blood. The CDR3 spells CASRGQGLSTDTQYF. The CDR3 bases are TGTGCCAGTAGGGGACAGGGTTTGAGCACAGATACGCAGTATTTT.